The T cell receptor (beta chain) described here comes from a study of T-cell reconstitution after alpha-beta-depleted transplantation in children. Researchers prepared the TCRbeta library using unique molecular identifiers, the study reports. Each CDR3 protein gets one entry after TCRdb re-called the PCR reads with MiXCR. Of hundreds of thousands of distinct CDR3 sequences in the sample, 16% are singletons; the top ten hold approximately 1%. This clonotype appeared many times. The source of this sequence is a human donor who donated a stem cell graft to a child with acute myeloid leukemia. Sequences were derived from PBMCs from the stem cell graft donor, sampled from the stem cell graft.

This CDR3 reads CASSRGRGYEQYV. DNA for the CDR3: TGTGCCAGCAGCAGGGGTAGAGGCTACGAGCAGTACGTC. V gene TRBV27 combines with J gene TRBJ2-7; D may be TRBD1 (6 bases). In germline, CDR1 is MNHEY, CDR2 SMNVEV (reference sequence). V shed 6 bases and J shed 3 bases, with 12 bases lying between them. The CDR3 covers 13 residues.